The present TCR beta chain was sequenced within a study of T cells expressing NK-cell markers. About the research overall: The TCR beta repertoires originated in sorted CD3+CD56+NKG2C+, CD3+CD56+NKG2C- and CD3+CD56-NKG2C+ T cells.

TCRdb reprocessed the 5' RACE reads and stores each CDR3 protein as one record, lacking DNA. The listing contains fewer than 300,000 distinct CDR3 sequences. The CDR3 has 12 residues. Germline lookup yields CDR1 DFQATT and CDR2 SNEGSKA (reference sequence). Sequenced input: blood T cells: a sorted CD56 or NKG2C T cell subset, CD4+ or CD8+ T cells, or bulk PBMC T cells (not recorded which). V gene TRBV20-1 combines with J gene TRBJ2-5; TCRdb gives TRBD1 as the D gene, but with no DNA this cannot be confirmed. The TCR sequence derives from a woman aged 18-70 years in good health. CDR3 sequence: CSAPGREETQYF.